This entry lists 19 T cell receptor beta chains sequenced from one sample in a study of T-cell reconstitution after alpha-beta-depleted transplantation in children (dated by TCRdb to 2016 to 2018). The library was made by PCR. The sequencer was an Illumina HiSeq 2500. TCR libraries were prepared with molecular barcoding, using unique molecular identifiers to normalize TCRbeta repertoire quantification. TCRdb cleaned the public reads at Q25 with fastp, built clones with MiXCR and kept in-frame beta chains. Each entry is one CDR3 protein sequence, shown with its most common DNA and genes. The sample has about half a million distinct CDR3 sequences on record, roughly an eighth of them singletons. Of the sample, more than 5.5% is held by the ten largest clones. This specimen was PBMCs from the stem cell graft donor, taken from the stem cell graft. The receptors stem from a human donor who donated a stem cell graft to a child with combined immunodeficiency.

This clonotype was recorded at least ten times. The V gene is TRBV5-1, the J gene TRBJ2-1, with 8 bases matching TRBD1. Germline V CDR1 and CDR2: SGHRS, YFSETQ. The CDR3 has 13 amino acids. J gave up 6 bases and V 7 bases, and 6 bases lay outside the gene matches. The chain's CDR3 is CASRTGTGNEQFF. The CDR3 nucleotides read TGCGCCAGCCGGACAGGGACGGGCAATGAGCAGTTCTTC.

This clonotype was found a few times. The V gene is TRBV29-1, the J gene TRBJ2-2; D remains unclear. The CDR3 contains 13 residues. The V end was cut by 3 bases, the J end by 0 bases, with 5 bases between. Germline V gene data show CDR1 as SQVTM and CDR2 as ANQGSEA. CDR3 loop: CSVDQTNTGELFF. The CDR3 coding sequence is TGCAGCGTTGATCAGACGAACACCGGGGAGCTGTTTTTT.

The chain is built from TRBV7-2 and TRBJ2-7, with 7 bases aligning to TRBD1. This CDR3 spans 14 amino acids. J lost 5 bases, V lost 4 bases, and 8 bases had no gene match. Germline-derived CDR1 and CDR2 are SGHTA and FQGNSA. The CDR3 DNA reads as TGTGCCAGCAGCTGGGTCAGGGGGATTAACGAGCAGTACTTC. This translates into CASSWVRGINEQYF.

The chain has TRBV7-2 and TRBJ2-3; TRBD2 aligns across 11 bases. This CDR3 contains 15 residues. V gave up 3 bases and J gave up 8 bases; unmatched junction bases: 7. Germline V gene sequence: CDR1 SGHTA, CDR2 FQGNSA. The CDR3 reads CASSFASGGWGTQYF. The CDR3, as DNA: TGTGCCAGCAGCTTTGCTAGCGGGGGGTGGGGTACGCAGTATTTT.

This clonotype was counted many times. CDR3 residues: CASSFGRGQTYEQYF. DNA of the CDR3: TGTGCCAGCAGTTTCGGTCGGGGACAGACATACGAGCAGTACTTC. V and J are TRBV12-3 or TRBV12-4 and TRBJ2-7, with 7 bases identical to TRBD1. CDR3 length: 15 residues. The V and J ends lost 3 bases and 4 bases, in that order; junction bases with no gene match: 9.

The J gene is TRBJ2-1, the V gene TRBV9; 8 nucleotides agree with TRBD1. The CDR3 contains 15 residues. The germline CDR1 and CDR2 sequences are SGDLS and YYNGEE. The J segment lost 4 bases and the V segment lost 0 bases, leaving 3 bases of the junction unmatched. The CDR3 loop reads CASSVGQGMYNEQFF. CDR3 nucleotides: TGTGCCAGCAGCGTAGGACAGGGGATGTACAATGAGCAGTTCTTC.

This clonotype occurred many times. J is TRBJ1-1 and V is TRBV6-1; D not certain. The CDR3 totals 14 residues. V was clipped by 5 bases and J by 4 bases, with 14 bases between them. The germline gives CDR1 MNHNS, CDR2 SASEGT. The CDR3 coding sequence is TGTGCCAGCAGTCGCCCAGGCCGCGGCACTGAAGCTTTCTTT. Translating gives CASSRPGRGTEAFF.

This clonotype has at least ten counts. The chain employs TRBV5-1 and TRBJ2-3; 10 nucleotides match TRBD2. The CDR3 runs to 14 residues. Germline V gives CDR1 SGHRS, CDR2 YFSETQ. V was pared by 3 bases and J by 5 bases, with 3 bases of the junction left unmatched. CDR3 protein: CASSSGLAIDTQYF. The DNA for the CDR3 is TGCGCCAGCAGCTCGGGACTAGCGATAGATACGCAGTATTTT.

The chain links TRBV2 to TRBJ2-4; D tentatively reads TRBD1 or TRBD2 (7 bases each). In germline, CDR1 is SNHLY, CDR2 FYNNEI. V was shortened by 6 bases and J by 6 bases, with 18 bases between the two germline ends. The CDR3 loop spans 15 amino acids. The CDR3 region has the DNA TGTGCCAGCAGCCCCACGGCAGGGGGGGGAAACATTCAGTACTTC. Translating it yields CASSPTAGGGNIQYF.

This clonotype has a handful of counts. CDR3 in DNA: TGCAGTGCTAGAGATCGAGGGATTACCTGGAGCTCCTACAATGAGCAGTTCTTC. Amino acids: CSARDRGITWSSYNEQFF. V and J are TRBV20-1 and TRBJ2-1; D is possibly TRBD2 (5 bases). V lost 0 bases, J lost 0 bases, and 18 bases lay in between. The CDR3 covers 18 residues. CDR1 and CDR2 (germline): DFQATT, SNEGSKA (reference sequence).

The chain is built from TRBV4-2 and TRBJ2-1, with a tentative D call TRBD2 (5 bases). V lost 2 bases to trimming and J lost 5 bases, with 10 bases between them. CDR1 and CDR2 (germline): LGHNA, YNFKEQ. This CDR3 has 14 residues. The CDR3 here is CASSQRGMHNEQFF. CDR3 DNA: TGTGCCAGCAGCCAACGAGGGATGCACAATGAGCAGTTCTTC.

This clonotype appeared many times. The chain has TRBV7-2 and TRBJ1-2; D perhaps matches TRBD1 (5 bases). Looked up from germline, CDR1 is SGHTA and CDR2 is FQGNSA. The CDR3 runs to 14 residues. The V and J ends lost 1 base and 4 bases respectively, with 10 bases between them. CDR3 bases: TGTGCCAGCAGCTTAGATCGGGGACCCTATGGCTACACCTTC. Encoded protein: CASSLDRGPYGYTF.

This clonotype was counted many times. The chain joins TRBV24-1 to TRBJ2-7; D tentatively fits TRBD1 or TRBD2 (5 bases each). Trimming took off 6 bases at V and 2 bases at J, with 10 bases between the two ends. Germline lookup yields CDR1 KGHDR and CDR2 SFDVKD. The length of the CDR3 is 13 residues. The chain's CDR3 is CATSTGRAYEQYF. The DNA for the CDR3 is TGTGCCACCAGTACGGGACGAGCCTACGAGCAGTACTTC.

This clonotype was detected many times. This chain links TRBV5-5 with TRBJ2-1; D gene unclear. Deletions cut 2 bases from V and 0 bases from J, with 6 bases between. The CDR3 contains 14 residues. Germline lookup yields CDR1 SGHKS and CDR2 YYEKEE (reference sequence). The CDR3 loop is CASSFEYSYNEQFF. The CDR3 nucleotides read TGTGCCAGCAGCTTTGAGTACTCCTACAATGAGCAGTTCTTC.

There are a few counts of this clonotype. The rearrangement joins TRBV2 to TRBJ2-3; no definite D call. V gave up 4 bases and J gave up 2 bases, with 13 bases separating them. The CDR3 loop spans 15 amino acids. CDR1 and CDR2 (germline): SNHLY, FYNNEI. The CDR3 loop reads CASSVAAVYTDTQYF. CDR3 sequence (DNA): TGTGCCAGCAGTGTGGCGGCAGTCTACACAGATACGCAGTATTTT. Full variable domain (missing parts from reference TRBV2 and TRBJ2-3): EPEVTQTPSHQVTQMGQEVILRCVPISNHLYFYWYRQILGQKVEFLVSFYNNEISEKSEIFDDQFSVERPDGSNFTLKIRSTKLEDSAMYFCASSVAAVYTDTQYFGPGTRLTVL.

This clonotype was counted a few times. This chain uses TRBV12-3 or TRBV12-4 with TRBJ2-1, with a weak D call TRBD1 (6 bases). V was shortened by 11 bases and J by 9 bases, with 17 bases between the two germline ends. This CDR3 is 12 amino acids long. CDR3 region: CAVGDNPFEQFF. CDR3 nucleotide sequence: TGTGCCGTGGGGGACAACCCATTTGAGCAGTTCTTC.

At least ten counts were recorded for this clonotype. This chain links TRBV25-1 with TRBJ2-5; 9 bases are shared with TRBD1. Per the germline V gene, CDR1 is MGHDK and CDR2 is SYGVNS. J was trimmed by 5 bases and V by 7 bases; bases with no gene match: 8. The CDR3 runs 14 residues. The CDR3 reads CASKRTGERETQYF. In DNA form, the CDR3 reads TGTGCCAGCAAAAGGACAGGGGAACGCGAGACCCAGTACTTC.

The CDR3 DNA sequence: TGTGCCAGTAGTATCCCCGGGAAGGGCCGCGCTGAAGCTTTCTTT. As protein: CASSIPGKGRAEAFF. The rearrangement joins TRBV19 to TRBJ1-1, with D unresolved. CDR3 length: 15 amino acids. Germline CDR1 is LNHDA and CDR2 is SQIVND (reference sequence). Trimming removed 3 bases from V and 6 bases from J, with 17 bases in between.

There are a few counts of this clonotype. This chain connects TRBV12-3 or TRBV12-4 to TRBJ2-7, with 7 bases matching TRBD1. This CDR3 spans 15 amino acids. Trimming took 0 bases from V and 3 from J; bases not matched to a gene: 5. CDR3 sequence reads: CASSLALRDSYEQYF. CDR3 nucleotides: TGTGCCAGCAGTTTAGCGCTTAGGGACAGCTACGAGCAGTACTTC.